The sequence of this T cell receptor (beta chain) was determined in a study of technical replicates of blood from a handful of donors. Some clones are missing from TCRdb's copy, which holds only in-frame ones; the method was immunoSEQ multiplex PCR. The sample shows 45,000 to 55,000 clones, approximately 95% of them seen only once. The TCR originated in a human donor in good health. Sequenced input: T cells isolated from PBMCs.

This CDR3 is CASSSQETQYF. For the CDR3, the DNA is TGTGCCAGCAGCTCTCAAGAGACCCAGTACTTC. The chain has TRBV7-2 and TRBJ2-5; no clear D. The CDR3 covers 11 residues. The V gene lost 4 bases and the J gene lost 2 bases, with 2 bases spanning the gap. Germline V gene data show CDR1 as SGHTA and CDR2 as FQGNSA.